This paragraph reports one T cell receptor beta chain. The CDR3 extends over 17 amino acids. Germline assignment: CDR1 SGHRS and CDR2 YFSETQ. V was shortened by 0 bases and J by 0 bases, with 10 bases between the two germline ends. The record originates from a study of T cell changes during pregnancy in multiple sclerosis. Sequenced by immunoSEQ multiplex PCR; TCRdb stores in-frame clones only, minus some. The data contain 65,000 to 80,000 clones, roughly 93% of them seen just once; the ten biggest clones take up more than 2%. The chain carries TRBV5-1 and TRBJ2-6; D gene unclear. The TCR comes from a female donor with multiple sclerosis, enrolled in a pregnancy study. The material sequenced was peripheral blood, taken in the second trimester of pregnancy. The chain's CDR3 is CASSLAGSSSGANVLTF. The CDR3 DNA follows: TGCGCCAGCAGCTTGGCCGGGTCTAGCTCTGGGGCCAACGTCCTGACTTTC.